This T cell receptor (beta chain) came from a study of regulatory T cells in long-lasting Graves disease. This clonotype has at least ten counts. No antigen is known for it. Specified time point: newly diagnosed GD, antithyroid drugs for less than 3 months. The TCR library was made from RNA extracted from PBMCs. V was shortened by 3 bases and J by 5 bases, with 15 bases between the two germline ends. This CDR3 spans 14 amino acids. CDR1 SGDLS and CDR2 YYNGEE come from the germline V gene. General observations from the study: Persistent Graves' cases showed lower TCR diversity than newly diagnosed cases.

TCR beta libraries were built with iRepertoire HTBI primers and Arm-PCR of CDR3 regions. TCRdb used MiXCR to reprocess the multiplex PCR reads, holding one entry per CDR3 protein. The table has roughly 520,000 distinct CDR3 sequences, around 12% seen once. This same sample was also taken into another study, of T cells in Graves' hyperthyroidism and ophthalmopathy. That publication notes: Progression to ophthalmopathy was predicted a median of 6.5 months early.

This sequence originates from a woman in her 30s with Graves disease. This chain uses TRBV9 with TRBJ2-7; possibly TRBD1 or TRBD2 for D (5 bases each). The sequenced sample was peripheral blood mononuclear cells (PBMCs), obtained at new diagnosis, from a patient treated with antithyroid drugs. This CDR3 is CASSAPGRQNEQYF. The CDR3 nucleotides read TGTGCCAGCAGCGCACCGGGACGTCAAAACGAGCAGTACTTC.